This T cell receptor (beta chain) was identified in a study of shared clonotypes between healthy human individuals. Assay used: immunoSEQ multiplex PCR; TCRdb lists only in-frame clones, some missing. This sample has millions of clones; approximately 90% occur once, and the top ten carry over 0.12%. Germline lookup yields CDR1 MGHDK and CDR2 SYGVNS. The V and J ends lost 4 bases and 1 base respectively, with 11 bases between them. This CDR3 is built from 15 residues. The chain carries TRBV25-1 and TRBJ1-5; tentative D call: TRBD1 (6 bases). The specimen was naive CD4+ T cells sorted from blood. Specified subset: CD45RA+ positively selected. This sequence originates from a young man in good health. The DNA for the CDR3 is TGTGCCAGCAGTGCGACAGGTCCCAGCAATCAGCCCCAGCATTTT. This gives the protein CASSATGPSNQPQHF.